What follows are 14 T cell receptor beta chains derived from one specimen sequenced in a study of blood T cells in healthy people across ages. Using a J-beta primer mix together with a sample-barcoded 5' primer, a second PCR was run for roughly 7 to 12 cycles. TCRdb re-analysed the 5' RACE reads in MiXCR, keeping a single row per CDR3 protein. The sample holds 800,000 to 950,000 distinct CDR3 sequences, just under 30% seen once. The data were also submitted as part of a second study, on T cells of mothers and their children.

Sequencing input: blood. The receptors derive from a woman in her forties in good health.

A note on this clonotype: This could be a read error, since a much larger clone is one nucleotide away. The rearrangement joins TRBV4-1 to TRBJ2-3, with D possibly being TRBD2 (5 bases). The CDR3 covers 14 residues. Germline V lookup: CDR1 MGHRA, CDR2 YSYEKL. The V end was cut by 10 bases, the J end by 3 bases, with 17 bases between. The CDR3 loop reads CANKRAEATDTQYF. The CDR3, as DNA: TGCGCCAACAAACGTGCGGAGGCGACAGATACGCAGTATTTT.

The count of this clonotype is one. This may stem from a read error, because a much larger clone lies one nucleotide away. The chain joins TRBV28 to TRBJ2-5, with 7 bases lining up with TRBD1. Germline values: CDR1 MDHEN, CDR2 SYDVKM. The CDR3 length is 16 residues. The V and J ends lost 5 bases and 11 bases, in that order; junction bases with no gene match: 20. CDR3 nucleotides: TGTGCCAGCAGTACTACGGACAGGTTCGGCTCCTACGGGCAGTACTTC. Its translation: CASSTTDRFGSYGQYF.

The chain uses TRBV9 and TRBJ2-7, with TRBD1 matching 11 bases. The CDR3 has 15 amino acids. J lost 2 bases, V lost 0 bases, and 1 base had no gene match. Germline V gene sequence: CDR1 SGDLS, CDR2 YYNGEE. The CDR3 protein is CASSVEGQGAYEQYF. In DNA, the CDR3 is TGTGCCAGCAGCGTAGAGGGACAGGGGGCCTACGAGCAGTACTTC.

This clonotype came up a few times. This chain connects TRBV3-1 to TRBJ1-2; D remains ambiguous. Germline-derived CDR1 and CDR2 are LGHDT and YNNKEL (reference sequence). Trimming stripped 1 base from V and 6 bases from J, with 3 bases between. This CDR3 contains 11 residues. The CDR3 nucleotides read TGTGCCAGCAGCCAAGGCCATGGCTACACCTTC. Translation gives CASSQGHGYTF.

The rearrangement links TRBV20-1 to TRBJ1-2; tentatively, D is TRBD1 (6 bases). Germline V gives CDR1 DFQATT, CDR2 SNEGSKA (reference sequence). V was shortened by 4 bases and J by 2 bases, with 14 bases between the two germline ends. The CDR3 is 14 amino acids. The CDR3 sequence: CSAIEQGLNYGYTF. In DNA form, the CDR3 reads TGCAGTGCTATAGAACAGGGCCTCAACTATGGCTACACCTTC.

The rearrangement links TRBV28 to TRBJ1-2; D call uncertain. Germline loops: CDR1 MDHEN, CDR2 SYDVKM. This CDR3 region has 17 residues. The ends were cut back, 5 bases at V and 4 bases at J, with 23 bases in the middle. CDR3 protein: CASSLPISLYTFYGYTF. As DNA, the CDR3 is TGTGCCAGCAGTCTGCCTATCTCACTCTACACCTTCTATGGCTACACCTTC.

This clonotype showed up just a few times. The rearrangement links TRBV29-1 to TRBJ2-2, with unresolved D. Per the germline V gene, CDR1 is SQVTM and CDR2 is ANQGSEA. This CDR3 has 13 amino acids. V lost 5 bases and J lost 4, with 11 bases in between. The CDR3 is CSVRGSFTGELFF. CDR3 DNA sequence: TGCAGCGTTCGTGGCAGTTTCACCGGGGAGCTGTTTTTT.

Regarding this clonotype: Its ends do not fully match the called genes, so a read error is possible. The chain uses TRBV7-6 and TRBJ2-1, with D perhaps TRBD2 (6 bases). The CDR3 covers 16 residues. Germline values: CDR1 SGHVS, CDR2 FNYEAQ. CDR3: CVSSLYPAGGGDEQFF. The CDR3 nucleotides read TGTGTCAGCAGCTTATACCCAGCGGGTGGAGGCGATGAGCAGTTCTTC.

This clonotype showed up just a few times. The V and J genes are TRBV3-1 and TRBJ2-1; D might be TRBD2 (6 bases). Trimming cost V 1 base and J 8 bases, with 9 bases left between them. This CDR3 spans 13 amino acids. Germline V gene lookup returns CDR1 LGHDT and CDR2 YNNKEL (reference sequence). The CDR3 spells CASSQGLVDEQFF. CDR3 sequence (DNA): TGTGCCAGCAGCCAAGGACTAGTCGATGAGCAGTTCTTC.

This chain connects TRBV20-1 to TRBJ1-3; the D gene is possibly TRBD1 (6 bases). This CDR3 spans 21 amino acids. Germline values: CDR1 DFQATT, CDR2 SNEGSKA (reference sequence). Trimming left V 2 bases short and J 0 bases short, with 29 bases between. CDR3 sequence reads: CSARSIPGAGIPGTSGNTIYF. The CDR3 DNA follows: TGCAGTGCTAGATCCATCCCAGGGGCGGGTATCCCAGGGACCTCTGGAAACACCATATATTTT.

With regard to this clonotype: A much more abundant neighbour one base away suggests this may be a read error. This chain joins TRBV5-1 and TRBJ2-7; D is tentatively TRBD1 or TRBD2 (5 bases each). The V gene's germline CDR1 is SGHRS and CDR2 YFSETQ. The CDR3 has 14 amino acids. This chain's CDR3 is CASSFSGATYERYF. The CDR3 coding sequence is TGCGCCAGCAGCTTTTCCGGGGCGACCTACGAGCGGTACTTC.

This rearrangement joins TRBV7-9 to TRBJ2-5, with TRBD1 matching over 8 bases. The V gene's germline CDR1 is SEHNR and CDR2 FQNEAQ (reference sequence). The junction had 14 bases not matched to a gene; V was cut back by 1 base and J by 13 bases. The CDR3 contains 15 residues. The CDR3 reads CASSLGGQESNELYF. The CDR3 region has the DNA TGTGCCAGCAGCTTAGGGGGACAGGAAAGTAACGAGCTGTACTTC.

In its sample, this clonotype was seen a few times. The J gene is TRBJ1-1, the V gene TRBV25-1, with D uncertain. V lost 2 bases and J lost 4, with 8 bases in between. The CDR3 is made up of 13 amino acids. The germline CDR1 and CDR2 sequences are MGHDK and SYGVNS. CDR3 coding DNA: TGTGCCAGCAGTGAACTAGCTACCACTGAAGCTTTCTTT. Protein product: CASSELATTEAFF. Using reference TRBV25-1 and TRBJ1-1 for the parts outside the CDR3, the full variable domain is EADIYQTPRYLVIGTGKKITLECSQTMGHDKMYWYQQDPGMELHLIHYSYGVNSTEKGDLSSESTVSRIRTEHFPLTLESARPSHTSQYLCASSELATTEAFFGQGTRLTVV.

Points on this clonotype: At one end the junction does not follow the germline gene, possibly because of a read error. This chain uses TRBV20-1 with TRBJ2-7; D is unresolved. CDR3 length: 11 amino acids. Germline lookup yields CDR1 DFQATT and CDR2 SNEGSKA (reference sequence). This CDR3 is CSAGDKLREYF. The CDR3 DNA is TGCAGTGCTGGAGATAAGCTCCGGGAGTACTTC.